A selection of T cell receptor beta chains follows, all from one sample in a study of control samples from healthy donors and cancer patients. TCRdb keeps only in-frame clones here, not all; method: immunoSEQ multiplex PCR. The repertoire holds 150,000 to 200,000 clones, with 90% to 95% as singletons. The sample was blood. The receptor source for this set is a woman under 30 in good health. CDR3s leave out the opening cysteine and the closing phenylalanine or tryptophan.

TRBV28	TRBJ2-5	ASSFWEQETQY
TRBV9	TRBJ2-1	ASSVGGGSKNEQF
TRBV9	TRBJ2-7	ASSVGDRVYEQY
TRBV24-1	TRBJ2-1	ATSDPQGGNNEQF
TRBV7-8	TRBJ1-1	ASSSTVMNTEAF
TRBV6-2/TRBV6-3	TRBJ2-7	ASSVMGGTYEQY
TRBV20-1	TRBJ2-5	SASKMETQY
TRBV15	TRBJ1-6	ATPPRYGRASNSPLH
TRBV6-4	TRBJ2-1	ASSPSGGAEPYNEQF
TRBV5-4	TRBJ2-5	ASSRTGGPQETQY
TRBV6-5	TRBJ1-5	ASSGPNQPQH
TRBV6-6	TRBJ2-3	ASSYRGLRTDTQY
TRBV21-1	TRBJ2-7	ASSRVRTPLGEQY
TRBV3-1/TRBV3-2	TRBJ1-2	ASSQDKGGDGYT
TRBV3-1/TRBV3-2	TRBJ2-7	ASSHSRRGQGSYEQY
TRBV18	TRBJ2-3	ASSRVIASSGTDTQY
TRBV29-1	TRBJ1-3	SSSGDSGNTIY
TRBV10-2	TRBJ2-7	ASSELTELEQY
TRBV28	TRBJ1-3	ASSPGTTGNTIY
TRBV7-2	TRBJ2-2	ASSFQTTGELF
TRBV4-3	TRBJ1-2	ASSQVTGGPNYGYT
TRBV25-1	TRBJ2-1	ASSENTEQF
TRBV21-1	TRBJ1-3	ASSKGGAGENTIY
TRBV6-5	TRBJ1-2	ASRAGGAGGYT
TRBV2	TRBJ1-2	ASSKNSDRASYGYT
TRBV7-9	TRBJ1-1	ASSVFVGTEAF
TRBV5-6	TRBJ2-4	ASSSSTGGLAKNIQY
TRBV4-1	TRBJ2-1	ASSQWDTPGNEQF
TRBV18	TRBJ1-2	ASSPVETGGYT
TRBV28	TRBJ1-3	ASSLLGSENTIY
TRBV10-3	TRBJ1-2	AISPDTTNYGYT
TRBV12-3/TRBV12-4	TRBJ1-2	ASSIGTGNGYT
TRBV7-9	TRBJ1-1	ASSLQGAENTEAF
TRBV9	TRBJ1-4	ASSLGTAGGEKLF
TRBV11-1	TRBJ1-3	ASSLEGLSGNTIY
TRBV5-8	TRBJ1-4	ASSLTGRSTYNEKLF
TRBV24-1	TRBJ2-5	ATSDLGSGQETQY
TRBV7-2	TRBJ1-5	ASSLGRNNQPQH
TRBV4-3	TRBJ1-1	ASSQVARGATEAF
TRBV6-5	TRBJ1-2	ASSYSIAYGYT
TRBV25-1	TRBJ2-7	ASSRAGLHEQY
TRBV7-8	TRBJ2-2	ASSYNSIWPKGVTGELF
TRBV7-9	TRBJ2-2	ASSFGQSLTGELF
TRBV4-2	TRBJ1-5	ASSRIGYRNNQPQH
TRBV4-1	TRBJ1-6	ASSQSRTGFSPLH
TRBV4-1	TRBJ1-2	ASSQVGGRRSYGYT
TRBV7-8	TRBJ2-3	ASSSGRGSTDTQY
TRBV18	TRBJ2-3	ASSPGSPGTDTQY
TRBV5-1	TRBJ1-1	ASSSRPLNQGTEAF
TRBV27	TRBJ2-7	ASSLYRGYEQY
TRBV13	TRBJ1-1	ASSRPQEVRTEAF